The T cell receptor beta chain under discussion was sequenced for a study of T cell clones after liver transplantation. About the study: TCRbeta sequencing after a pre-transplant mixed lymphocyte reaction identified graft-donor-reactive clones, later tracked in post-transplant blood. Graft-donor-reactive sequences were compared with third-party-reactive TCRbeta sequences from pre-transplant mixed lymphocyte reactions. Whole-study results and caveats: Donor-reactive sequences fell more than third party-reactive ones, suggesting partial deletion.

Some clones are missing from TCRdb's copy, which holds only in-frame ones; the method was immunoSEQ multiplex PCR. Of nearly 15,000 clones listed, approximately 91% are singletons. A single count supports this clone. Its specificity is unknown. V shed 10 bases, J shed 4 bases, and the junction held 10 bases outside the gene matches. This CDR3 comprises 14 residues. Germline V gene sequence: CDR1 LNHDA, CDR2 SQIVND (reference sequence). The sample consisted of CD8+ T cells from blood, taken before liver transplant. The source of this sequence is a human donor who received a liver transplant. The V gene is TRBV19, the J gene TRBJ1-2, with 9 bases identical to TRBD1. The CDR3 loop reads CATKPGQGIYGYTF. In DNA, the CDR3 is TGTGCCACTAAACCGGGACAGGGAATCTATGGCTACACCTTC.